This T cell receptor beta chain was recovered during a study of cytomegalovirus exposure and HLA in healthy donors. Study overall: The study placed over 65% of its approximately 380 genotyped donors in the Caucasian-associated ancestry cluster.

V lost 0 bases, J lost 3 bases, and 13 bases stayed unmatched. Germline V gene lookup returns CDR1 LGHNA and CDR2 YSLEER. The CDR3 contains 19 residues. A multiplex PCR was run with 60 Vbeta primers and 13 Jbeta primers. The repertoire was sequenced with immunoSEQ multiplex PCR; TCRdb's copy has only in-frame clones and lacks some. The sample has under 130,000 clones; 79% are singletons. Sequencing was performed on PBMCs. This rearrangement joins TRBV4-3 to TRBJ2-5; 10 positions agree with TRBD2. The sequence was collected from a middle-aged man in good health and CMV-seropositive. The CDR3 reads CASSQDWVERTSGKETQYF. For the CDR3, the DNA is TGCGCCAGCAGCCAAGATTGGGTCGAGCGGACTAGCGGCAAAGAGACCCAGTACTTC.